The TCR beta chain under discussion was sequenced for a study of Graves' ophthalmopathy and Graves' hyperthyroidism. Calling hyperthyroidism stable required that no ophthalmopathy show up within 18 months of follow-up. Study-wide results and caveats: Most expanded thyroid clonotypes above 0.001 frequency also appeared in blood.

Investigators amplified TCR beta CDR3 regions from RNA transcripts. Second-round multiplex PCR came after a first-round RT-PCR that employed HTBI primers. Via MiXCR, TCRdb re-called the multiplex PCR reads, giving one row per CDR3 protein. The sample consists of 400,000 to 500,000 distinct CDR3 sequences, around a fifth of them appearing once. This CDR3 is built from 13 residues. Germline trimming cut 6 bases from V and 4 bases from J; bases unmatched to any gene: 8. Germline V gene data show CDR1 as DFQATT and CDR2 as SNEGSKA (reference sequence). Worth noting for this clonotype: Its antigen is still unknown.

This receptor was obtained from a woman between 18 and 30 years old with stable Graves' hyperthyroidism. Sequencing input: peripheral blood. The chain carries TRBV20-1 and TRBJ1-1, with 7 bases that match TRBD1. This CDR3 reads CSAKGQPRTEAFF. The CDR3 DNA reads TGCAGTGCCAAGGGACAGCCGCGCACTGAAGCTTTCTTT.